Each of the 3 T cell receptor beta chains below was sequenced from the same sample in a study of cytomegalovirus exposure and HLA in healthy donors. This table comes from immunoSEQ multiplex PCR, and its TCRdb copy is limited to in-frame clones, with some not included. The sample holds more than 150,000 clones; approximately 90% are singletons and the top ten take about 2.7%. Material for sequencing was PBMCs. These receptors all come from a man younger than 35 in good health and CMV-seronegative.

V and J are TRBV2 and TRBJ2-5; TRBD1 matches 7 bases. With V trimmed by 3 bases and J by 4 bases, 5 bases remained unmatched. This CDR3 is 14 amino acids long. Germline CDR1 SNHLY, CDR2 FYNNEI. The CDR3 region is CASSEGQSSETQYF. CDR3 DNA: TGTGCCAGCAGTGAGGGACAGTCATCAGAGACCCAGTACTTC.

The chain recombines TRBV28 with TRBJ2-1; 12 bases are shared with TRBD2. CDR1 MDHEN and CDR2 SYDVKM come from the germline V gene. CDR3 length: 15 amino acids. V lost 6 bases to trimming and J lost 8 bases; unmatched junction nucleotides: 8. Here the CDR3 DNA reads TGTGCCAGCAGCTATCTAGCGGGGGGGCCCTATGAGCAGTTCTTC. Translation gives CASSYLAGGPYEQFF.

The V call is TRBV5-8, the J call TRBJ1-5; TRBD1 might be the D (6 bases). Germline V gene data show CDR1 as SGHTS and CDR2 as YDEGEE. V was pared by 4 bases and J by 5 bases, with 19 bases between. CDR3 length: 16 amino acids. The CDR3 sequence is CASSLDQGNDDQPQHF. The DNA for the CDR3 is TGTGCCAGCAGCCTCGACCAGGGGAACGACGATCAGCCCCAGCATTTT.